This T cell receptor beta chain derives from a study of cytomegalovirus exposure and HLA in healthy donors. Study results and caveats: In a later analysis, first-cohort TCR clusters were found to tend to co-occur in the approximately 120 validation repertoires. It was confirmed in vitro that a few of the CMV-associated chains were specific for CMV antigens. A classifier reportedly called cytomegalovirus status with high sensitivity and specificity.

Produced via immunoSEQ multiplex PCR; TCRdb's table is partial and in-frame only. The sample holds 150,000 to 160,000 clones, around 83% seen once. This clone appeared a few times. What it binds is unknown. A junction end diverges from the germline sequence, so it may reflect a read error. The validation cohort, a group of 120 subjects, included the donors and was separate from the roughly 670-subject first cohort. Sequencing was performed on PBMCs. The sequence came from a human donor in good health.

The CDR3: CASSLDSGTGGHF. The CDR3 DNA sequence: TGTGCCAGCAGCTTAGATTCTGGGACAGGGGGCCACTTC. J is TRBJ2-4 and V is TRBV11-2; 12 bases align to TRBD1. This CDR3 spans 13 amino acids. The V gene's germline CDR1 is SGHAT and CDR2 FQNNGV.